The 26 T cell receptor beta chains below all came from one sample that was sequenced in a study of graft-versus-host responses after intestinal transplantation. Graft-derived tissue was subjected to processing to liberate intraepithelial and lamina propria lymphocytes. Measured with immunoSEQ multiplex PCR; TCRdb has only the in-frame clones, and not every one. The sample includes around 18,000 clones, 82% seen only once; the top ten take just over 5.5%. The source was ileum tissue, collected 17 days after transplant. These receptors all come from a human patient who received an intestinal transplant, so some T cells may come from the graft donor.

The genes are TRBV30 and TRBJ2-6; TRBD2 is a possible D gene (6 bases). The CDR3 extends over 15 amino acids. V was cut by 2 bases and J by 3 bases, with 11 bases left in between. CDR1 and CDR2 from the germline V gene are GTSNPN and SVGIG (reference sequence). CDR3 loop: CAWSPRRGGANVLTF. The CDR3 nucleotides are TGTGCCTGGAGTCCCCGGCGGGGTGGGGCCAACGTCCTGACTTTC.

The chain uses TRBV29-1 and TRBJ2-1, with 12 bases matching TRBD2. There are 15 residues in the CDR3. Germline-derived CDR1 and CDR2 are SQVTM and ANQGSEA. With V trimmed by 6 bases and J by 6 bases, 9 bases remained unmatched. In DNA form, the CDR3 reads TGCAGCGTAGGACTAGCGGGACTTGTTCGCAATGAGCAGTTCTTC. Translation: CSVGLAGLVRNEQFF.

The chain has TRBV27 and TRBJ2-7, with a weak D call TRBD2 (5 bases). This CDR3 has 22 amino acids. The germline V gene encodes CDR1 MNHEY and CDR2 SMNVEV (reference sequence). Trimming removed 2 bases from V and 3 bases from J, with 35 bases in between. In DNA form, the CDR3 reads TGTGCCAGCAGTTTACCCCTTGGGATTTTGGGCCTCGAGGGCGCCCATTTCTACGAGCAGTACTTC. The encoded protein is CASSLPLGILGLEGAHFYEQYF.

This rearrangement joins TRBV5-5 to TRBJ1-5, with TRBD1 identical over 9 bases. The J segment lost 9 bases and the V segment lost 3 bases, leaving 10 bases of the junction unmatched. CDR3 length equals 15 residues. Germline V gives CDR1 SGHKS, CDR2 YYEKEE (reference sequence). The CDR3: CASSWLTGGGTPQHF. CDR3 nucleotide sequence: TGTGCCAGCAGCTGGTTGACAGGGGGGGGAACGCCCCAGCATTTT.

The table lists this clone with a count of one. This chain uses TRBV6-6 with TRBJ2-7; 14 nucleotides align to TRBD2. Germline trimming cut 5 bases from V and 6 bases from J; bases unmatched to any gene: 0. Germline loops: CDR1 MNHNY, CDR2 SVGAGI (reference sequence). The CDR3 contains 13 residues. The CDR3 DNA is TGTGCCAGCAGTGGACTAGCGGGAGGCGAGCAGTACTTC. Residues: CASSGLAGGEQYF.

The chain employs TRBV5-8 and TRBJ2-5, with D possibly matching TRBD2 (6 bases). Germline lookup yields CDR1 SGHTS and CDR2 YDEGEE. Trimming shortened V by 1 base and J by 2 bases, and 21 bases separated the two germline ends. The CDR3 covers 18 residues. CDR3 coding DNA: TGTGCCAGCAGCTTGTTTTCCGGGGGTCTAGGGGTGCAAGAGACCCAGTACTTC. Protein product: CASSLFSGGLGVQETQYF.

Regarding this clone: The junction differs from germline at one of its ends, possibly a read error. J is TRBJ2-2 and V is TRBV30, with D possibly TRBD2 on 5 matching bases. Germline V gene sequence: CDR1 GTSNPN, CDR2 SVGIG (reference sequence). The CDR3 has 14 amino acids. This CDR3 reads CAWDHTTSHRGAVF. The CDR3 DNA follows: TGTGCCTGGGACCATACTACATCGCACCGGGGAGCTGTTTTT.

The chain links TRBV28 to TRBJ1-2; no reliable D call. The germline V gene has CDR1 MDHEN and CDR2 SYDVKM. The CDR3 totals 15 residues. V was trimmed by 5 bases and J by 11 bases, leaving 24 bases between them. The CDR3 coding sequence is TGTGCCAGCAGTCTGTTTGTTGGACCCCTCCGTGGGTACACCTTC. It yields the protein CASSLFVGPLRGYTF.

This rearrangement joins TRBV19 to TRBJ2-3; D unclear. The CDR3 is 14 amino acids. The V gene lost 5 bases and the J gene lost 2 bases, with 11 bases spanning the gap. CDR1 is LNHDA and CDR2 is SQIVND in the germline V gene (reference sequence). This chain's CDR3 is CASSLGDDTDTQYF. The CDR3 DNA reads as TGTGCCAGTAGTTTAGGAGATGACACAGATACGCAGTATTTT.

The rearrangement joins TRBV18 to TRBJ1-2, with D possibly TRBD1 on 5 matching bases. The CDR3 spans 15 residues. V shed 3 bases and J shed 6 bases, with 17 bases lying between them. In germline, CDR1 is KGHSH, CDR2 LQKENI. CDR3 nucleotide sequence: TGTGCCAGCTCACCCCTATGGGGGACCTCGGATGGCTACACCTTC. The encoded protein is CASSPLWGTSDGYTF.

This clone was detected once. V gene TRBV2 combines with J gene TRBJ2-5; D gene unclear. The J call may be in error: the DNA end matches TRBJ2-7 better. The CDR3 has 15 amino acids. In germline, CDR1 is SNHLY, CDR2 FYNNEI. CDR3 residues: CASSDRRLSSYEQYF. CDR3 sequence (DNA): TGTGCCAGCAGTGACCGGCGGCTAAGCTCCTACGAGCAGTACTTC.

This clone has a single count. The V gene is TRBV7-6, the J gene TRBJ1-2, with no clear D. Between the trimmed V and J ends, which lost 1 base and 7 bases, there was a span of 10 bases. The CDR3 has 13 residues. Per the germline V gene, CDR1 is SGHVS and CDR2 is FNYEAQ. This CDR3 is CASSLGVGTGYTF. The CDR3 nucleotides are TGTGCCAGCAGCTTAGGAGTTGGTACTGGCTACACCTTC. The variable domain in full, completed from reference TRBV7-6 and TRBJ1-2, reads GAGVSQSPRYKVTKRGQDVALRCDPISGHVSLYWYRQALGQGPEFLTYFNYEAQQDKSGLPNDRFSAERPEGSISTLTIQRTEQRDSAMYRCASSLGVGTGYTFGSGTRLTVV.

The CDR3 reads CASSEGSYNEQFF. CDR3 nucleotide sequence: TGTGCCAGCAGCGAGGGGAGCTACAATGAGCAGTTCTTC. The V gene is TRBV9, the J gene TRBJ2-1; D possibly uses TRBD1 or TRBD2 (5 bases each). CDR1 and CDR2 from the germline V gene are SGDLS and YYNGEE. Between the trimmed V and J ends, which lost 3 bases and 3 bases, there was a span of 7 bases. The CDR3 totals 13 residues.

This chain uses TRBV5-1 with TRBJ2-4; D is ambiguous. CDR3 length: 15 amino acids. The V end was cut by 4 bases, the J end by 0 bases, with 11 bases between. Looked up from germline, CDR1 is SGHRS and CDR2 is YFSETQ. CDR3 nucleotides: TGCGCCAGCAGCCCGACCGGGCAAGCCAAAAACATTCAGTACTTC. Translating gives CASSPTGQAKNIQYF. The whole variable domain, filled in from reference TRBV5-1 and TRBJ2-4, reads KAGVTQTPRYLIKTRGQQVTLSCSPISGHRSVSWYQQTPGQGLQFLFEYFSETQRNKGNFPGRFSGRQFSNSRSEMNVSTLELGDSALYLCASSPTGQAKNIQYFGAGTRLSVL.

The genes are TRBV11-2 and TRBJ2-1; possible D gene TRBD2, 6 bases. The length of the CDR3 is 16 residues. Between the trimmed V and J ends, which lost 8 bases and 5 bases, there was a span of 22 bases. Germline V CDR1 and CDR2: SGHAT, FQNNGV. The CDR3 region is CASRQIIVGGNNEQFF. The DNA of the CDR3 is TGTGCCAGCCGACAGATTATCGTCGGCGGGAACAATGAGCAGTTCTTC.

The chain has TRBV9 and TRBJ2-5, with a tentative D call TRBD1 (5 bases). The CDR3 is made up of 15 amino acids. CDR1 and CDR2 from the germline V gene are SGDLS and YYNGEE. V dropped 0 bases and J dropped 3 bases, with 12 bases sitting between them. The CDR3 here is CASSVEGVREETQYF. The CDR3 nucleotides read TGTGCCAGCAGCGTAGAAGGGGTGAGAGAAGAGACCCAGTACTTC.

J is TRBJ1-4 and V is TRBV25-1, with D possibly TRBD1 on 5 matching bases. The CDR3 extends over 13 amino acids. CDR1 is MGHDK, CDR2 SYGVNS, per germline. V lost 7 bases, J lost 8 bases, and 14 bases lay in between. The CDR3, as DNA: TGTGCCAGCACCCGCCAGGGAGGCGAAAAACTGTTTTTT. This gives the protein CASTRQGGEKLFF.

The chain combines TRBV19 with TRBJ2-3, with D unresolved. The CDR3 is made up of 14 amino acids. The V gene lost 1 base and the J gene lost 0 bases, with 5 bases spanning the gap. CDR1 is LNHDA, CDR2 SQIVND, per germline (reference sequence). The CDR3 loop reads CASSIASSTDTQYF. The CDR3 coding sequence is TGTGCCAGTAGTATAGCAAGCAGCACAGATACGCAGTATTTT.

The gene calls are TRBV7-8 and TRBJ1-2, with no clear D. Between the trimmed V and J ends, which lost 5 bases and 7 bases, there was a span of 14 bases. Germline V lookup: CDR1 SGHVS, CDR2 FQNEAQ. The CDR3 runs 13 residues. CDR3 region: CASSPGRRSGYTF. In nucleotides, the CDR3 is TGTGCCAGCAGCCCGGGCCGCAGGTCTGGCTACACCTTC.

This chain connects TRBV13 to TRBJ2-5; a possible D gene is TRBD1 (6 bases). The V end was cut by 3 bases, the J end by 1 base, with 6 bases between. Germline V CDR1 and CDR2: PRHDT, FYEKMQ (reference sequence). The CDR3 covers 13 residues. DNA for the CDR3: TGTGCCAGCAGCTTCAGGGGCCAAGAGACCCAGTACTTC. Its protein is CASSFRGQETQYF. The whole variable domain, remainder taken from reference TRBV13 and TRBJ2-5, is AAGVIQSPRHLIKEKRETATLKCYPIPRHDTVYWYQQGPGQDPQFLISFYEKMQSDKGSIPDRFSAQQFSDYHSELNMSSLELGDSALYFCASSFRGQETQYFGPGTRLLVL.

The rearrangement joins TRBV28 to TRBJ1-1; D is uncertain. The CDR3 length is 16 residues. The V end was cut by 5 bases, the J end by 0 bases, with 16 bases between. Germline CDR1 is MDHEN and CDR2 is SYDVKM. The CDR3 sequence: CASSGQVRTMNTEAFF. Written as DNA, the CDR3 is TGTGCCAGCAGTGGGCAGGTGAGAACGATGAACACTGAAGCTTTCTTT.

This clone occurred once. The genes are TRBV7-8 and TRBJ1-5; D is perhaps TRBD1 (5 bases). V lost 3 bases to trimming and J lost 6 bases, with 15 bases between them. The CDR3 consists of 15 residues. The germline CDR1 and CDR2 sequences are SGHVS and FQNEAQ. CDR3 protein: CASSFSGVGGQPQHF. CDR3 DNA sequence: TGTGCCAGCAGCTTTTCCGGGGTGGGGGGTCAGCCCCAGCATTTT.

The genes are TRBV7-9 and TRBJ2-2; D remains ambiguous. The CDR3 consists of 14 residues. V was trimmed by 1 base and J by 7 bases, leaving 10 bases between them. Germline loops: CDR1 SEHNR, CDR2 FQNEAQ (reference sequence). As DNA, the CDR3 is TGTGCCAGCAGCTTAGTAGGGCGCGGCGGGGAGCTGTTTTTT. Amino acids: CASSLVGRGGELFF. Based on the CDR3 plus reference TRBV7-9 and TRBJ2-2, the full variable domain is DTGVSQNPRHKITKRGQNVTFRCDPISEHNRLYWYRQTLGQGPEFLTYFQNEAQLEKSRLLSDRFSAERPKGSFSTLEIQRTEQGDSAMYLCASSLVGRGGELFFGEGSRLTVL.

The chain uses TRBV30 and TRBJ2-3; the D gene is possibly TRBD2 (6 bases). Germline values: CDR1 GTSNPN, CDR2 SVGIG (reference sequence). The germline V and J ends were trimmed by 3 bases and 6 bases, with 19 bases remaining between them. CDR3 length: 15 amino acids. Here the CDR3 DNA reads TGTGCCTGGAGCCCGAGGGGACTTGGGGTGGATACGCAGTATTTT. It specifies CAWSPRGLGVDTQYF.

The chain recombines TRBV4-2 with TRBJ2-3; 11 positions match TRBD2. The CDR3 contains 19 residues. Trimming took 4 bases from V and 0 from J; bases not matched to a gene: 12. CDR1 is LGHNA, CDR2 YNFKEQ, per germline. In DNA, the CDR3 is TGTGCCAGCAGCCTCCTATTAATACGACTAGCGGGGAGCACAGATACGCAGTATTTT. Encoded protein: CASSLLLIRLAGSTDTQYF.

The V call is TRBV28, the J call TRBJ2-7, with 8 bases matching TRBD1. Germline loops: CDR1 MDHEN, CDR2 SYDVKM. The CDR3 has 18 amino acids. The ends lost 7 bases at V and 2 bases at J; junction bases unmatched: 19. CDR3 DNA sequence: TGTGCCAGCACCCAAGTCGGAGAAGAGGGACAGGAAACCTACGAGCAGTACTTC. It yields the protein CASTQVGEEGQETYEQYF.